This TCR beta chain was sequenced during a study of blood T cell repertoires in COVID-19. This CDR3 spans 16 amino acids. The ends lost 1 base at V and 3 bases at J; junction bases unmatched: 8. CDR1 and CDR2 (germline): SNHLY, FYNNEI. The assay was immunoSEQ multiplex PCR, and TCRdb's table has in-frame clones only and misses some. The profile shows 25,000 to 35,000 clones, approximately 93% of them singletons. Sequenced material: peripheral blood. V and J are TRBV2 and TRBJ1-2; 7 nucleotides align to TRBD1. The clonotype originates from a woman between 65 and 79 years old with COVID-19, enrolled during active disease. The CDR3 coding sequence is TGTGCCAGCAGTGAAGGGCGGGACAGCAAGTACTATGGCTACACCTTC. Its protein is CASSEGRDSKYYGYTF.